This record looks at one TCR beta chain sequence and its context. Its specificity is unknown. Its ends do not fully match the called genes, so a read error is possible. These data belong to a study of tumor and adjacent non-tumor tissue in lung cancer. Study in general: Samples averaged about 3.8 million productive TCRbeta reads each. Study-level findings and limits: TCR diversity was significantly greater in tumor than normal lung tissue.

Three rounds of nested PCR, following a modified ARM-PCR protocol, produced the TCRbeta library. Each CDR3 protein is one row after TCRdb ran MiXCR on the multiplex PCR reads. This table holds 110,000 or so distinct CDR3 sequences, about 63% found once. The germline V gene encodes CDR1 SGHNT and CDR2 YENEEA. The CDR3 has 15 residues. The template was RNA from unsorted bulk tissue. More than 3 cm separated this lung sample from the edge of the tumor. Between August and November 2014, newly diagnosed, chemotherapy-naive lung cancer patients underwent thoracic surgery in China. V gene TRBV11-3 combines with J gene TRBJ2-6, with D perhaps matching TRBD1 (5 bases). Sequenced sample: distant non-tumor lung tissue. The TCR originated in a man between 60 and 75 years old with non-small cell lung cancer. In DNA, the CDR3 is TGTACCAGCAGCCAACATGGTTCTGGGGCCGACGTCCTGACTTTC. Translation: CTSSQHGSGADVLTF. Together with reference TRBV11-3 and TRBJ2-6, the CDR3 gives the full variable domain: EAGVVQSPRYKIIEKKQPVAFWCNPISGHNTLYWYLQNLGQGPELLIRYENEEAVDDSQLPKDRFSAERLKGVDSTLKIQPAELGDSAVYLCTSSQHGSGADVLTFGAGSRLTVL.